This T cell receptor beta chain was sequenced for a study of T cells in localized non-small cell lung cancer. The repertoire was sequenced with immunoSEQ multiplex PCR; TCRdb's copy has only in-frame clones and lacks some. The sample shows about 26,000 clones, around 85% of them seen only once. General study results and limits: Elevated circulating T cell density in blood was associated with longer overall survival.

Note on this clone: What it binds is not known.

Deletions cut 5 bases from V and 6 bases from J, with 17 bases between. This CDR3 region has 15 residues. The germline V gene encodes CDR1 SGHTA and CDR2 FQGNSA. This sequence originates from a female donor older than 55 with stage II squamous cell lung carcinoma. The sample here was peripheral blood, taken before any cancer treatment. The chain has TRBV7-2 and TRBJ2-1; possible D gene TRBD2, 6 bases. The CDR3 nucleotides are TGTGCCAGCAGCGCCCCGGGGATACTAGCCAATGAGCAGTTCTTC. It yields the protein CASSAPGILANEQFF.